These T cell receptor beta chains were read from a single sample in a study of blood T cell repertoires in COVID-19. The table came from immunoSEQ multiplex PCR; TCRdb's copy has only in-frame clones and leaves some out. The sample shows roughly 180,000 clones, about 91% of them seen only once. The sample comprised peripheral blood. These receptors were obtained from a woman under 40 with acute or convalescent COVID-19. Both conserved end residues are part of each CDR3. Fields, in order: clone size, J gene, D gene, V gene, CDR3 DNA, CDR3 protein. The D gene is left open where the match is weak. The size field is filled for only some rows; it gives once, few, many or a size class.

NA,TRBJ1-5,TRBD1,TRBV10-1,TGCGCCACCCCGACAGGGCCATTAAAGCCCCAGCATTTT,CATPTGPLKPQHF
NA,TRBJ1-4,NA,TRBV28,TGTGCCAGCAGTTTTCTCAGGGTTGAAAAACTGTTTTTT,CASSFLRVEKLFF
few,TRBJ1-4,NA,TRBV30,TGTGCCTGGAGTGTACACAGGGACGCTAATGAAAAACTGTTTTTT,CAWSVHRDANEKLFF
NA,TRBJ2-1,NA,TRBV3-1/TRBV3-2,TGTGCCAGCAGCCAAGATAGGACCGGAGGTGAGCAGTTCTTC,CASSQDRTGGEQFF
NA,TRBJ2-7,NA,TRBV30,TGTGCCTGGAGTGTACAGACCTACGAGCAGTACTTC,CAWSVQTYEQYF
NA,TRBJ2-7,NA,TRBV11-2,TGTGCCAGCAGCTTCCAGGGGCTAGGACTCTCCTACGAGCAGTACTTC,CASSFQGLGLSYEQYF
NA,TRBJ2-7,NA,TRBV21-1,TGTGCCAGCAGCAGCCGGGGCGAGCAGTACTTC,CASSSRGEQYF
NA,TRBJ1-5,NA,TRBV29-1,TGCAGCGTTGAAGCTGGAAGGGGTCAGCCCCAGCATTTT,CSVEAGRGQPQHF
NA,TRBJ2-5,NA,TRBV6-1,TGTGCCAGCAGTGAAGGCCGGGGAGAGACCCAGTACTTC,CASSEGRGETQYF
once,TRBJ1-6,TRBD1,TRBV30,TGTGCCTCAGCCACAGGGGGTGGTTCACCCCTCCACTTT,CASATGGGSPLHF
NA,TRBJ2-7,NA,TRBV4-2,TGTGCCAGCAGCCCGTCCTTGGCGCGGCCGGACGAGCAGTACTTC,CASSPSLARPDEQYF
NA,TRBJ2-1,NA,TRBV27,TGTGCCAGCACCCTCACTTTGAGCTCCTACAATGAGCAGTTCTTC,CASTLTLSSYNEQFF
NA,TRBJ1-5,NA,TRBV6-5,TGTGCCAGCGGGGGGGTCTATAGCAATCAGCCCCAGCATTTT,CASGGVYSNQPQHF
NA,TRBJ2-2,NA,TRBV6-5,TGTGCCAGCAGTTCGTACCAGGCAAGGACCGGGGAGCTGTTTTTT,CASSSYQARTGELFF
NA,TRBJ2-5,TRBD1,TRBV28,TGTGCCACGGACAGGGGGGTAGCGGAGACCCAGTACTTC,CATDRGVAETQYF
NA,TRBJ2-1,TRBD2,TRBV30,TGTGCCTGGAGTGTATCTCTAGCGGGAGGGCCCAGCAACCCCTACAATGAGCAGTTCTTC,CAWSVSLAGGPSNPYNEQFF
NA,TRBJ2-1,TRBD2,TRBV5-1,TGCGCCAGCAGCTTGGCCCCCACTAGCGGGTACAATGAGCAGTTCTTC,CASSLAPTSGYNEQFF
NA,TRBJ2-7,NA,TRBV28,TGTGCCAGCTCTCGGTCAGGTTACGAGCAGTACTTC,CASSRSGYEQYF
NA,TRBJ2-1,NA,TRBV7-7,TGTGCTAGCAGCTTAGAACCGGACAGATACAATGAGCAGTTCTTC,CASSLEPDRYNEQFF
few,TRBJ2-7,NA,TRBV6-5,TGTGCCAGCGGAGCAGATTTCTACGAGCAGTACTTC,CASGADFYEQYF
NA,TRBJ2-3,NA,TRBV5-4,TGTGCCAGCAGCTTGCGCGCAGATACGCAGTATTTT,CASSLRADTQYF
NA,TRBJ2-3,NA,TRBV7-9,TGTGCCAGCAGCTTAGATTCCTCCAGCAGGGATACGCAGTATTTT,CASSLDSSSRDTQYF
once,TRBJ2-1,TRBD2,TRBV11-2,TGTGCCAGCAGCTTCTTAGAGCGGGATTCAGGAGAGCAGTTCTTC,CASSFLERDSGEQFF
NA,TRBJ2-5,TRBD2,TRBV27,TGTGCCAGCAGTCCCCGACTAGCGGGAGGTCTAGGGACCCAGTACTTC,CASSPRLAGGLGTQYF
NA,TRBJ1-2,NA,TRBV5-8,TGTGCCAGCAGAACATCGGGGGGATATGGCTACACCTTC,CASRTSGGYGYTF
NA,TRBJ2-3,TRBD2,TRBV28,TGTGCCAGCGGGGGGCGCGGGAGGGCCGATGACACAGATACGCAGTATTTT,CASGGRGRADDTDTQYF